The rows below give T cell receptor beta chains drawn from one sample of a study of blood T cell repertoires in COVID-19. Clones were sequenced by immunoSEQ multiplex PCR, and TCRdb holds only the in-frame ones, with some missing. The sample lists about 310,000 clones; nearly 90% were seen once. Material for sequencing was PBMCs or T cells enriched from blood (not recorded which). The receptors stem from a woman aged 30 to 39 who had recovered from COVID-19. The CDR3 runs from the conserved cysteine through the conserved F or W.

TRBV5-1	TRBJ2-5	CASSPTSGRAVKETQYF
TRBV10-1	TRBJ2-7	CASNDYPSEPYEQYF
TRBV3-1/TRBV3-2	TRBJ2-1	CASSQEGTSGYNEQFF
TRBV4-3	TRBJ2-2	CASSQDGGFGSTGELFF
TRBV7-2	TRBJ2-2	CASSPGGWSTGELFF
TRBV19	TRBJ2-7	CASTKKGTGSYEQYF
TRBV4-1	TRBJ1-2	CASSQGRQGSANYGYTF
TRBV14	TRBJ2-7	CASSQYRDLSYEQYF
TRBV4-1	TRBJ2-1	CASSQGLAGGLTDNEQFF
TRBV5-1	TRBJ1-1	CASKRTALWGTEAFF
TRBV11-2	TRBJ1-2	CASSRYPFDRGSYGYTF
TRBV6-5	TRBJ2-7	CASRARLAGEYEQYF
TRBV2	TRBJ2-7	CASRGDTVRNEQYF
TRBV28	TRBJ1-2	CASSLGAPRNQGPAF
TRBV9	TRBJ2-1	CASSVGVGALSYNEQFF
TRBV27	TRBJ2-1	CASSILGLAGRGNEQFF
TRBV7-9	TRBJ2-1	CASSLLGQGYNEQFF
TRBV20-1	TRBJ1-1	CSASLAGTEAFF
TRBV19	TRBJ2-7	CASSYAGTGDYEQYF
TRBV4-3	TRBJ2-4	CASSQDGGGGNIQYF
TRBV11-1	TRBJ2-3	CASSQGLAVSTDTQYF
TRBV13	TRBJ1-1	CASSSTGGSTEAFF
TRBV24-1	TRBJ2-2	CATNPPGTSNTGELFF
TRBV14	TRBJ2-2	CASSPTFTRTGIGTGELFF
TRBV25-1	TRBJ1-6	CASSLTGEHSPLHF
TRBV3-1/TRBV3-2	TRBJ1-2	CASSPGQSSYGYTF
TRBV2	TRBJ1-1	CASSEEGAGITEAFF
TRBV3-1/TRBV3-2	TRBJ1-1	CASSYADTEAFF
TRBV28	TRBJ1-5	CASSRGSRQPQHF
TRBV11-2	TRBJ2-1	CASSLGLAKNTYLYNEQFF
TRBV7-9	TRBJ2-1	CASSRTGSAYNEQFF
TRBV4-1	TRBJ1-5	CASSRGQGVQPQHF
TRBV7-9	TRBJ2-4	CASSLTGQGWDIQYF
TRBV5-6	TRBJ2-7	CASSLPGGFLSYEQYF
TRBV7-9	TRBJ2-7	CASSLAPQGSSYEQYF
TRBV12-3/TRBV12-4	TRBJ2-7	CASSFGTPYEQYF
TRBV27	TRBJ2-3	CASSLVAGQGWGDTQYF
TRBV4-2	TRBJ2-7	CASSPIGVAGAQEQYF
TRBV6-2/TRBV6-3	TRBJ2-2	CASSYAGKLNTGELFF